There are a few counts of the clone carrying this T cell receptor beta chain. The data derive from a study of T cells after yellow fever vaccination. TCRdb itself ran the 5' RACE reads through MiXCR, one entry per CDR3 protein. The data show 250,000 to 350,000 distinct CDR3 sequences, with approximately 7% seen just once and roughly a sixth held by the top ten. This sequence was found in a young man who received the YFV17D yellow fever vaccine. Sequenced material: PBMCs, taken roughly 46 days after the first yellow fever vaccination.

DNA for the CDR3: TGTGCCAGCAGTGAGCCCGAGGGCCTCCGGCATTTT. This translates into CASSEPEGLRHF. The genes are TRBV6-1 and TRBJ1-5, with D unresolved. The CDR3 runs to 12 residues. The germline V gene encodes CDR1 MNHNS and CDR2 SASEGT. Trimming took 3 bases from V and 15 from J, leaving 15 bases between them.